Below, 2 T cell receptor beta chains from the same sample are listed, as sequenced in a study of T cells after yellow fever vaccination. A single record per CDR3 protein comes from TCRdb applying MiXCR to the 5' RACE reads. This sample yields 250,000 to 350,000 distinct CDR3 sequences, of which about 6.9% are seen a single time; roughly a sixth belongs to the top ten. The specimen was PBMCs, collected approximately 47 days after the first yellow fever vaccination. The receptors come from a young man who received the YFV17D yellow fever vaccine.

This clonotype has at least ten counts. The CDR3 coding sequence is TGTGCCAGCAGTTCCATTGATCGGACCCAGTACTTC. The encoded protein is CASSSIDRTQYF. The rearrangement links TRBV12-3 or TRBV12-4 to TRBJ2-5; D unclear. V shed 4 bases and J shed 7 bases, with 10 bases lying between them. This CDR3 contains 12 residues.

This clonotype was picked up a small number of times. The genes are TRBV5-1 and TRBJ2-4; 9 bases agree with TRBD1. Looked up from germline, CDR1 is SGHRS and CDR2 is YFSETQ. The CDR3 is 17 residues long. Losses at the gene ends were 0 bases for V and 1 base for J; bases not matched to a gene: 5. CDR3 sequence reads: CASSLGRDRVAKNIQYF. CDR3 DNA: TGCGCCAGCAGCTTGGGCCGGGACAGGGTTGCCAAAAACATTCAGTACTTC.